Listed below are T cell receptor beta chains from one sample, sequenced in a study of cytomegalovirus exposure and HLA in healthy donors. Assay used: immunoSEQ multiplex PCR; TCRdb lists only in-frame clones, some missing. The sample lists over 200,000 clones, around 86% occurring once. Sequenced: PBMCs. The receptors derive from a woman aged 18-30 years in good health and CMV-seropositive. CDR3s include the opening cysteine and the closing phenylalanine or tryptophan. D genes are given only for firm matches. For some rows the clone size is stated as once, few or many, or as a class when expanded; others skip it.

j_gene	v_gene	abundance	d_gene	CDR3nt	CDR3aa
TRBJ1-5	TRBV19	.	.	TGTGCCAGCCTCCGGATGGCAGGGGATCAGCCCCAGCATTTT	CASLRMAGDQPQHF
TRBJ2-3	TRBV7-8	.	TRBD1	TGTGCCAGCAGCTCCCGAGACAGGGGAGTGTCAGATACGCAGTATTTT	CASSSRDRGVSDTQYF
TRBJ1-4	TRBV6-5	few	.	TGTGCCAGCAGTCCCGGGACATCCGAAAAACTGTTTTTT	CASSPGTSEKLFF
TRBJ2-5	TRBV7-6	.	.	TGTGCCAGCAGTCTTAATCAGGAGACCCAGTACTTC	CASSLNQETQYF
TRBJ1-2	TRBV10-3	.	.	TGTGCCATCAGTGTCGATACAGGGAACTATGGCTACACCTTC	CAISVDTGNYGYTF
TRBJ2-5	TRBV2	.	.	TGTGCCAGCAGTGAACGGGAGACCCAGTACTTC	CASSERETQYF
TRBJ1-5	TRBV25-1	.	TRBD1	TGTGCCAGCAGTGAGGGACAGGGGCGATATAGCAATCAGCCCCAGCATTTT	CASSEGQGRYSNQPQHF
TRBJ2-3	TRBV9	.	.	TGTGCCAGCAGCGTAGAGACTCTAATGGATACGCAGTATTTT	CASSVETLMDTQYF
TRBJ2-5	TRBV2	few	.	TGTGCCAGCACTCCGGAGGCAGGGGCAGAGACCCAGTACTTC	CASTPEAGAETQYF
TRBJ1-2	TRBV6-5	.	TRBD1	TGTGCCAGCAGCAGGGGGCGGGATGGCTACACCTTC	CASSRGRDGYTF
TRBJ2-4	TRBV4-1	.	.	TGCGCCAGCAGCCTCCCACCCCGGGGTAGTTCCAAAAACATTCAGTACTTC	CASSLPPRGSSKNIQYF
TRBJ2-7	TRBV28	once	TRBD2	TGTGCCAGCAGTTTACGCGGAGCGGGAGTTCACTACGAGCAGTACTTC	CASSLRGAGVHYEQYF
TRBJ1-2	TRBV19	.	.	TGTGCCAGTATTGACAGTTCCGGCTACACCTTC	CASIDSSGYTF
TRBJ1-2	TRBV28	.	.	TGTGCCAGCAGTCTCGCGGAGATTGTTCAGTATGGCTACACCTTC	CASSLAEIVQYGYTF
TRBJ2-7	TRBV19	.	.	TGTGCCAGTAGTCCTTATTACGTAGACGGAGCCGCCGAGCAGTACTTC	CASSPYYVDGAAEQYF
TRBJ2-7	TRBV30	.	TRBD1	TGTGCCTGGAGTGCCCCCGTCCAGGGGGCAGTCTACGAGCAGTACTTC	CAWSAPVQGAVYEQYF
TRBJ2-1	TRBV19	.	TRBD2	TGTGCCAGCTCAATAGTAGCGGGAGAAGTAAATGAGCAGTTCTTC	CASSIVAGEVNEQFF
TRBJ2-7	TRBV30	.	TRBD1	TGTGCCTGGGGACAGGGGGTAATTTACGAGCAGTACTTC	CAWGQGVIYEQYF
TRBJ2-7	TRBV7-9	once	TRBD2	TGTGCCAGCAGCTTAGGGGGGGGCGAGCAGTACTTC	CASSLGGGEQYF
TRBJ1-5	TRBV25-1	.	.	TGTGCCAGCGGGACGACAGGATCCAATCAGCCCCAGCATTTT	CASGTTGSNQPQHF
TRBJ1-2	TRBV9	.	TRBD1	TGTGCCAGCAGCGTGGGACAGGGGGCGCCGGGCTACACCTTC	CASSVGQGAPGYTF
TRBJ2-1	TRBV7-9	.	TRBD2	TGTGCCAGCAGCTTCCGAAGAGCGGGAGGGCCCCGCGATGAGCAGTTCTTC	CASSFRRAGGPRDEQFF
TRBJ2-1	TRBV27	.	.	TGTGCCAGCAGTTTAGCGGGAAATTACAATGAGCAGTTCTTC	CASSLAGNYNEQFF
TRBJ1-5	TRBV9	.	TRBD1	TGTGCCAGCAGCGCCCCGGGGACAGGGGTCTCCTACAATCAGCCCCAGCATTTT	CASSAPGTGVSYNQPQHF
TRBJ1-4	TRBV4-1	.	TRBD1	TGCGCCAGCAGCCAAGATAAAGGGACAGCTTATGAAAAACTGTTTTTT	CASSQDKGTAYEKLFF
TRBJ2-1	TRBV11-3	.	.	TGTGCCAGCAGCTTAGCGGGACTCCGTAACAATGAGCAGTTCTTC	CASSLAGLRNNEQFF
TRBJ2-7	TRBV11-2	.	TRBD2	TGTGCCAGCAGCCGTAGCGGGACTTACTACGAGCAGTACTTC	CASSRSGTYYEQYF
TRBJ2-1	TRBV6-5	.	TRBD2	TGTGCCAGCAGTTACTCGAGAGCGGGAGGATCCAATGAGCAGTTCTTC	CASSYSRAGGSNEQFF
TRBJ2-7	TRBV7-3	.	TRBD1	TGTGCCAGCAGCCCCACCGCGGACAGGGGATCCGAGCAGTACTTC	CASSPTADRGSEQYF
TRBJ2-1	TRBV28	.	.	TGTGCCAGCAGTGATGACAGGACCGACAATGAGCAGTTCTTC	CASSDDRTDNEQFF
TRBJ1-1	TRBV7-8	.	.	TGTGCCAGCAGCTTGACGACAAGTTGGAACACTGAAGCTTTCTTT	CASSLTTSWNTEAFF
TRBJ1-1	TRBV25-1	.	.	TGTGCCAGCAGTCCAAGTCGATGGAGGACTGAAGCTTTCTTT	CASSPSRWRTEAFF
TRBJ2-3	TRBV5-6	.	.	TGTGCCAGCAGGGACTACACAGATACGCAGTATTTT	CASRDYTDTQYF
TRBJ2-7	TRBV28	few	.	TGTGCCAGCAGTTTGGGCACCCCTACGGAGCAGTACTTC	CASSLGTPTEQYF
TRBJ2-3	TRBV2	.	.	TGTGCCAGCAGTGTCCCCTTGGGGGGTCCGGCGGGCACAGATACGCAGTATTTT	CASSVPLGGPAGTDTQYF
TRBJ2-5	TRBV9	.	.	TGTGCCAGCAGCGTAGGCGGGGGCCGGGAGACCCAGTACTTC	CASSVGGGRETQYF
TRBJ2-1	TRBV27	.	TRBD2	TGTGCCAGCAGCCCTTATAGCGGGAGCTCCTACAATGAGCAGTTCTTC	CASSPYSGSSYNEQFF
TRBJ2-1	TRBV18	.	.	TGTGCCAGCTCACCACCAAGAGAGGACAATGAGCAGTTCTTC	CASSPPREDNEQFF
TRBJ1-1	TRBV9	.	TRBD1	TGTGCCAGCAGCGTAGCATCCGGGACAGGGACCTCTGAAGCTTTCTTT	CASSVASGTGTSEAFF
TRBJ1-3	TRBV7-9	.	.	TGTGCCAGCAGCCGACGGGGGGGCTTATCTGGAAACACCATATATTTT	CASSRRGGLSGNTIYF
TRBJ1-2	TRBV6-5	few	TRBD1	TGTGCAACCGAAAAGCTCCAGGGACAGAGCTATGGCTACACCTTC	CATEKLQGQSYGYTF
TRBJ1-1	TRBV5-1	.	.	TGCGCCAGCAGGGGGGGGGCGCGAGGTTTGACTGAAGCTTTCTTT	CASRGGARGLTEAFF
TRBJ1-5	TRBV28	.	TRBD1	TGTGCCAGCAGTGCATCACAGGGGGTCTTCCAGCCCCAGCATTTT	CASSASQGVFQPQHF